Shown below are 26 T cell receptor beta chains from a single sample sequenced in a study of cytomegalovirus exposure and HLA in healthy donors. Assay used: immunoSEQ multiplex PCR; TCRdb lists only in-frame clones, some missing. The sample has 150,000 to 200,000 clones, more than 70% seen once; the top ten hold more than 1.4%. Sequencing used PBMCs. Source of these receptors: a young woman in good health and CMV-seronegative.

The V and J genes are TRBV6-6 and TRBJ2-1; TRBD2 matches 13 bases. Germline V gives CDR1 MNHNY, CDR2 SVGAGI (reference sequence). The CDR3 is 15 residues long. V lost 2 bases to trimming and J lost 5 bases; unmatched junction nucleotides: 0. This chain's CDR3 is CASSYGLAGDNEQFF. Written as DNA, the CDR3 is TGTGCCAGCAGTTACGGACTAGCGGGAGACAATGAGCAGTTCTTC.

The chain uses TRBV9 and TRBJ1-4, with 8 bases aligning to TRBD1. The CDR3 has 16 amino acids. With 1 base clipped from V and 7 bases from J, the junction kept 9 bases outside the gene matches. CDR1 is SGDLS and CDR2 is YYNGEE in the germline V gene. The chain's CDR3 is CASSVNGQGGREKLFF. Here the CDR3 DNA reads TGTGCCAGCAGCGTAAACGGACAGGGAGGGCGTGAAAAACTGTTTTTT.

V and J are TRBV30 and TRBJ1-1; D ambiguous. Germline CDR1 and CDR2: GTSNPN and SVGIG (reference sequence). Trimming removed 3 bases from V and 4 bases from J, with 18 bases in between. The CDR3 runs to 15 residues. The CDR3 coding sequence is TGTGCCTGGAGCCCCCCCCGAAGCTTATCCACTGAAGCTTTCTTT. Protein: CAWSPPRSLSTEAFF.

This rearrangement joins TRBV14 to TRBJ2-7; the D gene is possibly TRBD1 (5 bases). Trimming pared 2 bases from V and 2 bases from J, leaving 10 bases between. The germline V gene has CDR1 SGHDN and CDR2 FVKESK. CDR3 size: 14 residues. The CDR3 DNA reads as TGTGCCAGCAGCCAACACGACAGCCCCTACGAGCAGTACTTC. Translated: CASSQHDSPYEQYF.

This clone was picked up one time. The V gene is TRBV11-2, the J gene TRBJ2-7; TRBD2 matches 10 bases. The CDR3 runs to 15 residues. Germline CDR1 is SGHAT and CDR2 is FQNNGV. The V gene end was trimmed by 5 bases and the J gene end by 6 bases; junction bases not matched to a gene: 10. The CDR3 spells CASSQAGLAPSEQYF. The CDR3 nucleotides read TGTGCCAGCAGCCAAGCGGGACTAGCGCCATCCGAGCAGTACTTC. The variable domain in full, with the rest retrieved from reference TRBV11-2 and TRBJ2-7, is EAGVAQSPRYKIIEKRQSVAFWCNPISGHATLYWYQQILGQGPKLLIQFQNNGVVDDSQLPKDRFSAERLKGVDSTLKIQPAKLEDSAVYLCASSQAGLAPSEQYFGPGTRLTVT.

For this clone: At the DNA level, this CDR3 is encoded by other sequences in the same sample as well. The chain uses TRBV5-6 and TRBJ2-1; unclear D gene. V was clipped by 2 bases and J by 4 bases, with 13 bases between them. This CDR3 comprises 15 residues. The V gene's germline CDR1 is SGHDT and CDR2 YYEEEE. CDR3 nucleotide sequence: TGTGCCAGCAGCTTACTTGCAGGTGTGTACAATGAGCAGTTCTTC. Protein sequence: CASSLLAGVYNEQFF.

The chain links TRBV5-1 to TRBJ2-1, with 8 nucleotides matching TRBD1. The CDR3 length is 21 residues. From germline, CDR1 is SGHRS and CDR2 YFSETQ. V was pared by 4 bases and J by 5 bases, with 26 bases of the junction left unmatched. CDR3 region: CASSDDRGPLRGGEMDNEQFF. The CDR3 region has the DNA TGCGCCAGCAGCGATGACAGGGGCCCCCTTCGAGGCGGGGAAATGGACAATGAGCAGTTCTTC.

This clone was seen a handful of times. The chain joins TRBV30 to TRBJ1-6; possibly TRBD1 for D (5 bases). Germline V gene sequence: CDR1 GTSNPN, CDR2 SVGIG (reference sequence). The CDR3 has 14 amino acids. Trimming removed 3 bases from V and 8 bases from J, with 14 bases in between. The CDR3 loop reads CAWRAGPPDSPLHF. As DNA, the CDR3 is TGTGCCTGGAGAGCGGGACCCCCTGATTCACCCCTCCACTTT. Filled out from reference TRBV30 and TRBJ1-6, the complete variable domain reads SQTIHQWPATLVQPVGSPLSLECTVEGTSNPNLYWYRQAAGRGLQLLFYSVGIGQISSEVPQNLSASRPQDRQFILSSKKLLLSDSGFYLCAWRAGPPDSPLHFGNGTRLTVT.

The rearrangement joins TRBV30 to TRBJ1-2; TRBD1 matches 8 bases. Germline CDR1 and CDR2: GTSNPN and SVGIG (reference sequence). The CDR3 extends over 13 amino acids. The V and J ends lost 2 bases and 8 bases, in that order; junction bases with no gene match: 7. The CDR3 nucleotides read TGTGCCTGGAGTTGGACAGGGCAGGGAGGCTACACCTTC. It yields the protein CAWSWTGQGGYTF.

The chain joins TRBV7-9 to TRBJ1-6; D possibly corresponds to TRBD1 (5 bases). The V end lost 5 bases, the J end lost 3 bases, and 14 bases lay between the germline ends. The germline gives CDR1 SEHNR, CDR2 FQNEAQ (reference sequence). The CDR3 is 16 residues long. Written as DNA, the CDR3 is TGTGCCAGCAGCCAGAACCAGCAGGGCTATAATTCACCCCTCCACTTT. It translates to CASSQNQQGYNSPLHF. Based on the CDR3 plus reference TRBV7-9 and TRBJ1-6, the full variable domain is DTGVSQNPRHKITKRGQNVTFRCDPISEHNRLYWYRQTLGQGPEFLTYFQNEAQLEKSRLLSDRFSAERPKGSFSTLEIQRTEQGDSAMYLCASSQNQQGYNSPLHFGNGTRLTVT.

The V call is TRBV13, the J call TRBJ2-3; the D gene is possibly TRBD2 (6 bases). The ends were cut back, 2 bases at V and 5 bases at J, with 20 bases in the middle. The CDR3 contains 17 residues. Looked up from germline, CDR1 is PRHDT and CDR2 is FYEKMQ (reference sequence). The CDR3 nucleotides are TGTGCCAGCAGCTTAAAAATGGGGGGACCTCGTGGAGATACGCAGTATTTT. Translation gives CASSLKMGGPRGDTQYF. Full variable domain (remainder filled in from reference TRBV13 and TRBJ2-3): AAGVIQSPRHLIKEKRETATLKCYPIPRHDTVYWYQQGPGQDPQFLISFYEKMQSDKGSIPDRFSAQQFSDYHSELNMSSLELGDSALYFCASSLKMGGPRGDTQYFGPGTRLTVL.

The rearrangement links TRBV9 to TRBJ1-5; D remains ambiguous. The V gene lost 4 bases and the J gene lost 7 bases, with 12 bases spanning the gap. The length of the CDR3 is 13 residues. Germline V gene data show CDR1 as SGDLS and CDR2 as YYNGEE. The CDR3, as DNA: TGTGCCAGCAGCCTAAGCGGAGGGCAGCCCCAGCATTTT. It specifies CASSLSGGQPQHF.

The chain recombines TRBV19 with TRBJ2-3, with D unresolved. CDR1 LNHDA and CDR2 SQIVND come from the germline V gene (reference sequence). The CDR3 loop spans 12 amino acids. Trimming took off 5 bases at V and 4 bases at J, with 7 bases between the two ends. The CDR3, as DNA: TGTGCCAGTAGTTTGGGCTCAGATACGCAGTATTTT. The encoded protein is CASSLGSDTQYF. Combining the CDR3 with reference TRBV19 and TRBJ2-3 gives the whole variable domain DGGITQSPKYLFRKEGQNVTLSCEQNLNHDAMYWYRQDPGQGLRLIYYSQIVNDFQKGDIAEGYSVSREKKESFPLTVTSAQKNPTAFYLCASSLGSDTQYFGPGTRLTVL.

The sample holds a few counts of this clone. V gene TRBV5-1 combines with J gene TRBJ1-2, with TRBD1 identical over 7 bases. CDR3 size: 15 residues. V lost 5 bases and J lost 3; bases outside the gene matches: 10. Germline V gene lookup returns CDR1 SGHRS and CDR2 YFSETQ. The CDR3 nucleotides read TGCGCCAGCAGACAGGGGCCCAACGGGGACTATGGCTACACCTTC. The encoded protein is CASRQGPNGDYGYTF.

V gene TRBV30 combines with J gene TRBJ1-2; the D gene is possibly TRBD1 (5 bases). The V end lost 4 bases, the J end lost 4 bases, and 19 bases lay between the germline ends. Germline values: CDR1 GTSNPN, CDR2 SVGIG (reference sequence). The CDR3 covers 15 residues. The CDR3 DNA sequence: TGTGCCTGGATGGGGGGGGAGTCCCGGGGCTATGGCTACACCTTC. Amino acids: CAWMGGESRGYGYTF. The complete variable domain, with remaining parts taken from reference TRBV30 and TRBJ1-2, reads SQTIHQWPATLVQPVGSPLSLECTVEGTSNPNLYWYRQAAGRGLQLLFYSVGIGQISSEVPQNLSASRPQDRQFILSSKKLLLSDSGFYLCAWMGGESRGYGYTFGSGTRLTVV.

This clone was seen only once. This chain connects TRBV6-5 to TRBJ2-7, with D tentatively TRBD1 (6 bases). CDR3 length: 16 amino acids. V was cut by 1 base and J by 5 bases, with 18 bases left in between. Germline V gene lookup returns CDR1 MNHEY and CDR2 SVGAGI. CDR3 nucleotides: TGTGCCAGCAGTTACTATACCCGGACAGCTCCCCACGAGCAGTACTTC. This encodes CASSYYTRTAPHEQYF.

The DNA of the CDR3 is TGTGCCAGCAGCAAAGTGCGGAGACCCCATAGGGGTAACTATGGCTACACCTTC. Residues: CASSKVRRPHRGNYGYTF. The rearrangement uses TRBV21-1 and TRBJ1-2; the listed D gene, TRBD1, was not tested against the DNA. TRBV21-1 is an annotated pseudogene. The CDR3 contains 18 residues.

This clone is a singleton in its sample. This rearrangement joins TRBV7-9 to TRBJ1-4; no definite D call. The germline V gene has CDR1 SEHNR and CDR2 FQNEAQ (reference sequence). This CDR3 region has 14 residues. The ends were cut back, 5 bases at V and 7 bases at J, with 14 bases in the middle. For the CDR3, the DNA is TGTGCCAGCAGCAATAGCAGAGGAGCTGAAAAACTGTTTTTT. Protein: CASSNSRGAEKLFF.

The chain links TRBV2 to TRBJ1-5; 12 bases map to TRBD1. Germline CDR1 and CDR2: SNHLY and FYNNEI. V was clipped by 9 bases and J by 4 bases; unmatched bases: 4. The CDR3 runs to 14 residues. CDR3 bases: TGTGCCAGAGGGACAGGGGGCAGGAATCAGCCCCAGCATTTT. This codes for CARGTGGRNQPQHF.

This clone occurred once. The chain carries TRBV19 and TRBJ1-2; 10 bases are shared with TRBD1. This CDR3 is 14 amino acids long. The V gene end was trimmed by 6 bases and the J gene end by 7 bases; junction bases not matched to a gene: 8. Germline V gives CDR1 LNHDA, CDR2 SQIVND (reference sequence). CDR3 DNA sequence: TGTGCCAGTAGCAGCACGACAGGGGGCTCTGGCTACACCTTC. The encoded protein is CASSSTTGGSGYTF.

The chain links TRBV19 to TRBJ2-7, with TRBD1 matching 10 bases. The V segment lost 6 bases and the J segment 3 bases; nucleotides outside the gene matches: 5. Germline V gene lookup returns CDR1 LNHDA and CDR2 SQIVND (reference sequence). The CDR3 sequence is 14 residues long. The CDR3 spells CASSAGTGVYEQYF. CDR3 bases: TGTGCCAGTAGCGCCGGGACAGGGGTCTACGAGCAGTACTTC.

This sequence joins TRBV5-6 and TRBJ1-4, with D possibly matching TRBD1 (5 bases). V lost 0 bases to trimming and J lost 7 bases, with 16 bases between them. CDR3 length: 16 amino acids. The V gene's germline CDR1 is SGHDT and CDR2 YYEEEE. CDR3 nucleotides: TGTGCCAGCAGCTTGGATGGGCAGGGAACTTCTGAAAAACTGTTTTTT. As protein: CASSLDGQGTSEKLFF.

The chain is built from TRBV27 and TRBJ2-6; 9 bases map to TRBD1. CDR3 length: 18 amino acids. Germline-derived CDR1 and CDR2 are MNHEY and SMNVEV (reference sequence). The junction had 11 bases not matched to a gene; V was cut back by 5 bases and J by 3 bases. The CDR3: CASSLGQGRFRGANVLTF. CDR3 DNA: TGTGCCAGCAGTCTCGGACAGGGGCGTTTTCGTGGGGCCAACGTCCTGACTTTC.

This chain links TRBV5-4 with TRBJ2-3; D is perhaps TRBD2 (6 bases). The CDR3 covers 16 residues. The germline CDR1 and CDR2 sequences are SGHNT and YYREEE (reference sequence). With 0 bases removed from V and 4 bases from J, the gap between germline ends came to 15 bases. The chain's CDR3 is CASSLEVRERADTQYF. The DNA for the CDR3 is TGTGCCAGCAGCTTGGAGGTTCGGGAGAGGGCAGATACGCAGTATTTT.

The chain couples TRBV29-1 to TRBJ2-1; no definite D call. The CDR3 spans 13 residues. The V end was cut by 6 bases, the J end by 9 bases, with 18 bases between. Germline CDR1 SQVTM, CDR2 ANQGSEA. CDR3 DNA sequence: TGCAGCGTACCCTACACAACGTCGGGTGAGCAGTTCTTC. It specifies CSVPYTTSGEQFF.

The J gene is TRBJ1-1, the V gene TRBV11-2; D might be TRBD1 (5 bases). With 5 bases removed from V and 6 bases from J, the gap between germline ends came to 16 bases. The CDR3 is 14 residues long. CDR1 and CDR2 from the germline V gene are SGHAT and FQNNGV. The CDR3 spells CASSLTSRDSEAFF. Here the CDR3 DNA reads TGTGCCAGCAGCCTAACAAGCAGGGACTCTGAAGCTTTCTTT.